The T cell receptor (beta chain) under discussion was sequenced for a study of cytomegalovirus exposure and HLA in healthy donors. Study at large: There were some 120 million unique TCR beta sequences, drawn from roughly 200 million T cells, in an earlier analysis. Broader study findings: The authors reported that TCR beta sequences could predict HLA-A and HLA-B alleles. These predictions were accurate for most subjects in the first cohort. Cytomegalovirus status, reportedly, was diagnosed with high specificity and sensitivity by the classifier.

As regards this clone: The antigen remains undetermined. Other DNA sequences in this sample translate to the same CDR3.

The CDR3 runs to 16 residues. V lost 2 bases to trimming and J lost 2 bases, with 15 bases between them. Germline-derived CDR1 and CDR2 are SGHNT and YYREEE (reference sequence). The PCR employed 60 Vbeta primers together with 13 Jbeta primers. Assay: immunoSEQ multiplex PCR; the TCRdb copy retains only in-frame clones and omits some. The sample holds roughly 160,000 clones, around 64% seen once. This receptor was taken from a woman aged 25 to 45 in good health and CMV-seronegative. Sequencing was performed on PBMCs. The chain uses TRBV5-4 and TRBJ2-3; no clear D. The CDR3 loop is CASSLALVGATDTQYF. The CDR3 DNA is TGTGCCAGCAGCTTAGCCTTGGTGGGCGCCACAGATACGCAGTATTTT.